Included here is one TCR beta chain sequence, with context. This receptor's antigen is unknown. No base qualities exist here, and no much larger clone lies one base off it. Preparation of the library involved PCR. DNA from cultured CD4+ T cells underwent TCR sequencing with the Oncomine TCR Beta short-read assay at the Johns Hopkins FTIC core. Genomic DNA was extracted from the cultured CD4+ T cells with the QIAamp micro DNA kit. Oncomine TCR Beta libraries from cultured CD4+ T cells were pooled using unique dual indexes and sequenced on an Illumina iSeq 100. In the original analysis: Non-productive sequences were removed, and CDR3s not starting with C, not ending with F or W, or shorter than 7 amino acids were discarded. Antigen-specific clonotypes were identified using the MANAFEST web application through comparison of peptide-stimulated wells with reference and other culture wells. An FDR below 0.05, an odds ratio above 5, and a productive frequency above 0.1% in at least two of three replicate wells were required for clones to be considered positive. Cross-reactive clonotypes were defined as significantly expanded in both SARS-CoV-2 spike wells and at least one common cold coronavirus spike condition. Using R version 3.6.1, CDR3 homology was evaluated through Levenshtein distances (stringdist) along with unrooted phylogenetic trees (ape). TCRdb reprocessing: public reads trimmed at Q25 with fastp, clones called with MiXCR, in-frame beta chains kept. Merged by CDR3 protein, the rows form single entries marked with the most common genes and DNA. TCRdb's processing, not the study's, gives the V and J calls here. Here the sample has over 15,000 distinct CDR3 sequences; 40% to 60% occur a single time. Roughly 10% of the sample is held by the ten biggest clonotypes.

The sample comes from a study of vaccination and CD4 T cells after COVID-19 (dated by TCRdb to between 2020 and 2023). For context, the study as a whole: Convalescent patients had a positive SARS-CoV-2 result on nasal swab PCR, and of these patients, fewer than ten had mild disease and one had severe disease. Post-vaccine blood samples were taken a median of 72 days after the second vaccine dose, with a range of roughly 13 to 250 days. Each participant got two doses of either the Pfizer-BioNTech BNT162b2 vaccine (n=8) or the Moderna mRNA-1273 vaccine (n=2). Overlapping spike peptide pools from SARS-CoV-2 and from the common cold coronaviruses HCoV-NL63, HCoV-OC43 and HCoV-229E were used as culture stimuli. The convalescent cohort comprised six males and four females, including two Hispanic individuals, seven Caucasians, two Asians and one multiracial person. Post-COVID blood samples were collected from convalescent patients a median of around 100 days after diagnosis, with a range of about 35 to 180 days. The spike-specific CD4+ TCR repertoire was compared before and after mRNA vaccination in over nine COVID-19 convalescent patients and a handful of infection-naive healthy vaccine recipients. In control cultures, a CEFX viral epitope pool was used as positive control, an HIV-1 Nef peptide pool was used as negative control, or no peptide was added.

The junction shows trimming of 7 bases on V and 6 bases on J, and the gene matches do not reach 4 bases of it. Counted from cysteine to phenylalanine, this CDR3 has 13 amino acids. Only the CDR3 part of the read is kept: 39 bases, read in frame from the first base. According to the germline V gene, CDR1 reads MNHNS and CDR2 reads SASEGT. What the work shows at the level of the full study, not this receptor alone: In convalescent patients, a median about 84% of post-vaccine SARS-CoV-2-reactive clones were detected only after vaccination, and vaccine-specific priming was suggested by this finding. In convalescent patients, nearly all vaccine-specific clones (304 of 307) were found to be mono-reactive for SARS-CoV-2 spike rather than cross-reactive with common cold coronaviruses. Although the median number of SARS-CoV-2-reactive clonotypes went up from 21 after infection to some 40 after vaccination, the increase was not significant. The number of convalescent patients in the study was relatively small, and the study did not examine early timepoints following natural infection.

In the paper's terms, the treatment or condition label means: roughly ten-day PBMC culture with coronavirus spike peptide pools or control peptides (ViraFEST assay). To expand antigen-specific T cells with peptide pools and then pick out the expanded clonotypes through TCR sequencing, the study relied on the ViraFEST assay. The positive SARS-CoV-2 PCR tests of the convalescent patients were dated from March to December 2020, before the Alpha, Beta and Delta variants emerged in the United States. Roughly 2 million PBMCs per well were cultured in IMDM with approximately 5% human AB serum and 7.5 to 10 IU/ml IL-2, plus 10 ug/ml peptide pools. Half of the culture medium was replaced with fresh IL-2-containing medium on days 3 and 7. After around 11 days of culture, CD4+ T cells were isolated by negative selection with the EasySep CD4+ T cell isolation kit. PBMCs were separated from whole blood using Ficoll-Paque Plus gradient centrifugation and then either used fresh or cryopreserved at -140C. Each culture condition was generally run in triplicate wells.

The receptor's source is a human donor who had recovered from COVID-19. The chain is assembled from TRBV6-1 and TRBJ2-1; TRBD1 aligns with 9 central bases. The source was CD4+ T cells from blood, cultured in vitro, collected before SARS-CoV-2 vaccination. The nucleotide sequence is TGTGCCAGCACCTCACAGGGGGCCAATGAGCAGTTCTTC. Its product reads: CASTSQGANEQFF.